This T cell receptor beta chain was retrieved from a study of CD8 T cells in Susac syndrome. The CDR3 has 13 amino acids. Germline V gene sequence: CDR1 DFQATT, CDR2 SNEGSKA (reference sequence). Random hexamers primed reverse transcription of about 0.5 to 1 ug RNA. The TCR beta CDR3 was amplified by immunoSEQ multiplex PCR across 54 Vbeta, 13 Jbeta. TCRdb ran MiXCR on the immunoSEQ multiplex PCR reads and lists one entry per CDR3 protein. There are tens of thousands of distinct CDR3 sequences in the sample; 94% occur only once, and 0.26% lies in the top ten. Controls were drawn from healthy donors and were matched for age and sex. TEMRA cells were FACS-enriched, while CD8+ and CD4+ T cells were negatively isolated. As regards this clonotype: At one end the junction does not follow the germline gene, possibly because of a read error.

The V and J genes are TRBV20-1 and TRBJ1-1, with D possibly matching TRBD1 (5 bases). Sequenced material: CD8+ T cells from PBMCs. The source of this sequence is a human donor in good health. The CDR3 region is CSARGVGETEAFF. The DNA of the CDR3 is TGCAGTGCCAGAGGGGTCGGGGAAACTGAAGCTTTCTTT.